This passage covers 16 T cell receptor beta chains from one sample sequenced in a study of T-cell reconstitution after alpha-beta-depleted transplantation in children. This sample's TCRbeta library carried unique molecular identifier barcodes. TCRdb re-called the PCR reads with MiXCR, one entry per CDR3 protein. The table lists fewer than 120,000 distinct CDR3 sequences, approximately 10% of them singletons. This specimen was PBMCs from the stem cell graft donor, taken from the stem cell graft. These receptors were obtained from a human donor who donated a stem cell graft to a child with acute lymphoblastic leukemia.

At least ten counts were recorded for this clonotype. This chain uses TRBV7-9 with TRBJ1-1, with TRBD1 identical over 9 bases. Germline trimming cut 1 base from V and 2 bases from J; bases unmatched to any gene: 8. The CDR3 extends over 17 amino acids. The germline gives CDR1 SEHNR, CDR2 FQNEAQ (reference sequence). As DNA, the CDR3 is TGTGCCAGCAGCTTAGGATTCGGACAGGGGTTAAACACTGAAGCTTTCTTT. Protein product: CASSLGFGQGLNTEAFF.

The chain joins TRBV19 to TRBJ2-7; TRBD2 aligns across 8 bases. CDR1 is LNHDA, CDR2 SQIVND, per germline (reference sequence). The CDR3 spans 17 residues. V lost 2 bases, J lost 4 bases, and 13 bases stayed unmatched. In nucleotides, the CDR3 is TGTGCCAGTAGTATATTGCCCAGCGGGAGAGCCTCATACGAGCAGTACTTC. The encoded protein is CASSILPSGRASYEQYF.

This clonotype was found many times. The rearrangement uses TRBV20-1 and TRBJ2-7; perhaps TRBD1 as D (6 bases). The CDR3 has 15 residues. Germline-derived CDR1 and CDR2 are DFQATT and SNEGSKA (reference sequence). V was cut by 6 bases and J by 2 bases, with 20 bases left in between. The DNA of the CDR3 is TGCAGTGCCCCGAACCGGGACATAGGGACCTACGAGCAGTACTTC. This gives the protein CSAPNRDIGTYEQYF.

This clonotype was found many times. J is TRBJ2-7 and V is TRBV7-2; D gene unclear. V was pared by 2 bases and J by 5 bases, with 19 bases between. The length of the CDR3 is 16 residues. Germline V gene sequence: CDR1 SGHTA, CDR2 FQGNSA. The DNA for the CDR3 is TGTGCCAGCAGCTTAATGTTCCGTAGAACCGGCCACGAGCAGTACTTC. Its protein product is CASSLMFRRTGHEQYF.

There are many counts of this clonotype. V usage is TRBV5-4 and J usage is TRBJ1-5; TRBD1 might be the D (6 bases). The CDR3 runs to 15 residues. Germline V gene data show CDR1 as SGHNT and CDR2 as YYREEE (reference sequence). Trimming took off 1 base at V and 0 bases at J, with 8 bases between the two ends. For the CDR3, the DNA is TGTGCCAGCAGCTTGAAGGGGGATAGCAATCAGCCCCAGCATTTT. It translates to CASSLKGDSNQPQHF.

This clonotype was found many times. The chain recombines TRBV12-3 or TRBV12-4 with TRBJ1-1; a weak D match, TRBD1 (5 bases). Trimming left V 6 bases short and J 1 base short, with 9 bases between. The CDR3 loop spans 13 amino acids. DNA of the CDR3: TGTGCCAGCAGCTCTACAGGGAACACTGAAGCTTTCTTT. Translating it yields CASSSTGNTEAFF.

This clonotype has a count of ten or more. The chain couples TRBV12-3 or TRBV12-4 to TRBJ2-7, with D possibly TRBD1 on 7 matching bases. Trimming stripped 6 bases from V and 6 bases from J, with 27 bases between. This CDR3 region has 17 residues. In nucleotides, the CDR3 is TGTGCCAGCAGCCCGACGATCAGGGACAGCGGGCTTGCCGAGCAGTACTTC. This codes for CASSPTIRDSGLAEQYF.

This clonotype was seen at least ten times. This chain links TRBV29-1 with TRBJ2-7; no reliable D call. This CDR3 spans 11 amino acids. V was trimmed by 4 bases and J by 7 bases, leaving 11 bases between them. Germline V gene sequence: CDR1 SQVTM, CDR2 ANQGSEA. CDR3 region: CSVGTAFEQYF. DNA for the CDR3: TGCAGCGTTGGGACGGCATTTGAGCAGTACTTC.

The chain is built from TRBV9 and TRBJ1-3; no firm D call. Germline loops: CDR1 SGDLS, CDR2 YYNGEE. V was cut by 0 bases and J by 0 bases, with 7 bases left in between. The CDR3 covers 15 residues. The CDR3 spells CASSVGVSSGNTIYF. CDR3 nucleotide sequence: TGTGCCAGCAGCGTAGGCGTGAGCTCTGGAAACACCATATATTTT.

This clonotype was counted at least ten times. J is TRBJ1-1 and V is TRBV20-1; the match to TRBD1 covers 8 bases. The CDR3 contains 15 residues. Germline values: CDR1 DFQATT, CDR2 SNEGSKA (reference sequence). V was pared by 3 bases and J by 1 base, with 7 bases of the junction left unmatched. CDR3 residues: CSASLTGGWNTEAFF. CDR3 coding DNA: TGCAGTGCTAGTCTCACAGGGGGTTGGAACACTGAAGCTTTCTTT.

This clonotype occurred many times. The rearrangement uses TRBV5-1 and TRBJ1-3, with D perhaps matching TRBD1 (6 bases). With 1 base removed from V and 0 bases from J, the gap between germline ends came to 11 bases. Germline V gene lookup returns CDR1 SGHRS and CDR2 YFSETQ. The CDR3 sequence is 16 residues long. CDR3 sequence reads: CASSLSGDISGNTIYF. The CDR3, as DNA: TGCGCCAGCAGCTTGTCGGGGGACATCTCTGGAAACACCATATATTTT.

This clonotype has ten or more counts. The chain has TRBV5-1 and TRBJ2-1, with TRBD2 matching over 7 bases. The CDR3 loop spans 15 amino acids. Per the germline V gene, CDR1 is SGHRS and CDR2 is YFSETQ. J was trimmed by 8 bases and V by 1 base; bases with no gene match: 9. The CDR3 here is CASSLRGAGSYEQFF. CDR3 sequence (DNA): TGCGCCAGCAGCTTGCGGGGAGCGGGAAGTTATGAGCAGTTCTTC.

This clonotype has at least ten counts. The chain combines TRBV12-3 or TRBV12-4 with TRBJ2-1, with TRBD2 as a possible D gene (5 bases). The CDR3 consists of 14 residues. Between the trimmed V and J ends, which lost 8 bases and 2 bases, there was a span of 13 bases. This CDR3 is CASSLLAPYNEQFF. CDR3 in DNA: TGTGCCAGCTCCCTCCTAGCCCCCTACAATGAGCAGTTCTTC.

This clonotype has just one count. This may come from a read error, since a much larger clone is one base off. This chain joins TRBV29-1 and TRBJ2-1; TRBD1 agrees at 10 bases. Germline V gene data show CDR1 as SQVTM and CDR2 as ANQGSEA. The CDR3 covers 13 residues. The CDR3 loop is CSVRTGGYNERFF. The CDR3 nucleotides are TGCAGCGTCCGGACAGGGGGTTACAATGAGCGGTTCTTC.

This clonotype has a count of ten or more. The chain links TRBV24-1 to TRBJ1-3, with D unresolved. This CDR3 is 15 amino acids long. Germline V gene data show CDR1 as KGHDR and CDR2 as SFDVKD. The V end was cut by 3 bases, the J end by 0 bases, with 8 bases between. The CDR3 coding sequence is TGTGCCACCAGTGATGGACGGACCTCTGGAAACACCATATATTTT. Translated: CATSDGRTSGNTIYF.

This clonotype came up many times. The chain has TRBV12-3 or TRBV12-4 and TRBJ2-3; 7 bases are shared with TRBD2. The CDR3 sequence is 14 residues long. J was trimmed by 7 bases and V by 5 bases; bases with no gene match: 9. The CDR3 DNA follows: TGTGCCAGCAGTCAGGGACTACAAGGGAATACGCAGTATTTT. As protein: CASSQGLQGNTQYF.